This TCR beta chain appears in the sequencing data of a study of read filtering for tumor transcriptome and immune sequencing. The library was built from 400 ng RNA with molecular barcoded adaptors for alpha/delta and beta/gamma chains. Via MiXCR, TCRdb re-called the reads, giving one row per CDR3 protein. This sample has over 40,000 distinct CDR3 sequences, with approximately 12% found just once. The CDR3 extends over 18 amino acids. Germline V gives CDR1 MDHEN, CDR2 SYDVKM. Trimming removed 6 bases at V and 0 bases at J, with 18 bases between. In its sample, this clonotype was seen many times. The sample taken for sequencing was a population of CD138-negative cells sorted from bone marrow. This sequence joins TRBV28 and TRBJ2-6; D may match TRBD1 or TRBD2 (7 bases each). This receptor was identified in a donor aged 40 or over with multiple myeloma. The CDR3 protein is CASRLGRGQSSGANVLTF. CDR3 bases: TGTGCCAGCAGGCTTGGGAGGGGACAGTCCTCTGGGGCCAACGTCCTGACTTTC.